One sample yielded the 3 T cell receptor beta chains listed below, sequenced in a study of shared clonotypes between healthy human individuals (dated by TCRdb to between 2020 and 2021). Libraries were prepared through the immunoSEQ multiplex PCR assay. The table was pulled from immuneACCESS by TCRdb, which kept in-frame rearrangements only. Such tables lose some clones; where checked, under half of the loss comes from unresolved V genes, and the rest has no known cause. Counted in this sample were 450,000 to 550,000 clones; about four fifths of them appeared once. Over 10% of the sample is taken by the ten largest. Sequenced sample: PBMCs. These receptors were obtained from a woman in her thirties or forties in good health. Some clones in this sample may be carry-over from other donors' samples.

J is TRBJ2-7 and V is TRBV5-5; D may be TRBD2 (6 bases). Trimming removed 6 bases from V and 3 bases from J, with 16 bases in between. CDR3 length: 14 amino acids. Germline loops: CDR1 SGHKS, CDR2 YYEKEE (reference sequence). The CDR3 bases are TGTGCCAGCATCCTGGCGGAGGGCCTCTACGAGCAGTACTTC. Its translation: CASILAEGLYEQYF.

V usage is TRBV27 and J usage is TRBJ2-1; D not resolved. V was cut by 2 bases and J by 3 bases, with 8 bases left in between. Germline values: CDR1 MNHEY, CDR2 SMNVEV (reference sequence). The CDR3 length is 14 residues. In DNA, the CDR3 is TGTGCCAGCAGTTTAGCCCGGAACTACAATGAGCAGTTCTTC. Amino acid sequence: CASSLARNYNEQFF.

The count of this clone is one. The chain has TRBV19 and TRBJ2-2; maybe TRBD1 (5 bases). The CDR3 consists of 14 residues. V lost 3 bases and J 6 bases, leaving 11 bases between the germline ends. Germline V gene lookup returns CDR1 LNHDA and CDR2 SQIVND (reference sequence). CDR3 sequence (DNA): TGTGCCAGTAGTATCGATTGGGGCTCCGGGGAGCTGTTTTTT. It yields the protein CASSIDWGSGELFF.